Listed below are T cell receptor beta chains from one sample, sequenced in a study of blood T cell repertoires in COVID-19. Assay used: immunoSEQ multiplex PCR; TCRdb lists only in-frame clones, some missing. Found here are 130,000 or so clones, 84% of them singletons; the top ten hold about 3.7%. The sequenced sample was PBMCs or T cells enriched from blood (not recorded which). The receptors were sampled from a woman aged 50 to 60 with acute COVID-19. Each CDR3 is given with its conserved first and last residue.

v_call: TRBV29-1; cdr3_aa: CSVDRETQETQYF
v_call: TRBV7-8; cdr3_aa: CASMSTGTSGSQETQYF
v_call: TRBV24-1; cdr3_aa: CATSGTEPPPGDSPLHF
v_call: TRBV5-1; cdr3_aa: CASSYAGGGGEQFF
v_call: TRBV6-5; cdr3_aa: CASRSAGTDNYGYTF
v_call: TRBV5-4; cdr3_aa: CASSFGGANNEQFF
v_call: TRBV5-1; cdr3_aa: CASSLQGTGNTIYF
v_call: TRBV7-9; cdr3_aa: CASSLAGLNTGELFF
v_call: TRBV28; cdr3_aa: CASSTTGEQYF
v_call: TRBV11-2; cdr3_aa: CASSLFRTEAFF